This T cell receptor (beta chain) was obtained from a study of blood T cells in healthy people across ages. Study results and caveats: Percentage of naive T cells showed a strong correlation with TCR beta diversity.

Sample-barcoded 5' priming and a J-beta primer mix drove a second PCR of about 7 to 12 cycles. TCRdb redid the calling of the 5' RACE reads with MiXCR, one entry per CDR3 protein. The sample has over 1,500,000 distinct CDR3 sequences, approximately 40% seen once. Worth noting for this clonotype: The antigen remains unidentified.

This clonotype originated in a human donor in good health. Sequenced: blood.

The CDR3 sequence: CASSLELVGYEQYF. The DNA for the CDR3 is TGCGCCAGCAGCTTGGAACTAGTCGGCTACGAGCAGTACTTC. The rearrangement uses TRBV5-1 and TRBJ2-5; D is perhaps TRBD2 (5 bases). The end of the DNA is better explained by TRBJ2-7, so the J call may be wrong. CDR1 SGHRS and CDR2 YFSETQ come from the germline V gene. The CDR3 loop spans 14 amino acids.